The clone carrying this T cell receptor (beta chain) was seen many times. Its target is unknown. These data are taken from a study of identical twins. General study results and limits: High-abundance cord blood beta clonotypes had fewer insertions; memory repertoires showed none. Without tracking the same donors, conclusions rested on cross-sectional statistical analysis.

TCRdb analysed the 5' RACE reads with MiXCR anew, one entry per CDR3 protein. The sample has 200,000 to 300,000 distinct CDR3 sequences, over 9.5% seen once. Germline V gives CDR1 MNHNS, CDR2 SASEGT. The CDR3 has 13 residues. The germline V and J ends were trimmed by 6 bases and 5 bases, with 10 bases remaining between them. A further study also used this sample, focusing on yellow fever vaccine responses in identical twins.

Sequences were obtained from memory (CD45RO+) T cells sorted from blood. The genes are TRBV6-1 and TRBJ2-2; D is perhaps TRBD1 (6 bases). The origin of this receptor is a woman aged 18 to 35 in good health. The CDR3 region is CASSLGGTGELFF. Here the CDR3 DNA reads TGTGCCAGCAGCTTAGGGGGTACCGGGGAGCTGTTTTTT.